Below are 19 T cell receptor beta chains sequenced from a single sample in a study of OX40 agonist ivuxolimab in advanced cancers. TCRdb's copy holds only in-frame clones and misses some; the assay was immunoSEQ multiplex PCR. The repertoire includes about 58,000 clones, 70% to 85% of them detected once, and over 1.3% sits in the top ten. Here the sequenced sample was CD4+ or CD8+ T cells sorted from blood, taken in a trial of the OX40 agonist ivuxolimab. The receptors were gathered from an adult with an advanced solid tumor such as melanoma, head and neck, liver or kidney cancer.

The chain carries TRBV30 and TRBJ2-2; 8 bases map to TRBD1. Germline V gene data show CDR1 as GTSNPN and CDR2 as SVGIG (reference sequence). The CDR3 runs 14 residues. The V segment lost 5 bases and the J segment 6 bases; nucleotides outside the gene matches: 8. The CDR3 region has the DNA TGTGCCTGGGCTGACAGGGGATGGGCCGGGGAGCTGTTTTTT. Its protein is CAWADRGWAGELFF.

This clone was seen a handful of times. The rearrangement joins TRBV6-1 to TRBJ2-1, with D unresolved. This CDR3 is 14 amino acids long. The V and J ends lost 1 base and 7 bases respectively, with 11 bases between them. Germline assignment: CDR1 MNHNS and CDR2 SASEGT. DNA of the CDR3: TGTGCCAGCAGTGAAGAAGAGGTGAGGAATGAGCAGTTCTTC. This sequence encodes CASSEEEVRNEQFF.

In DNA, the CDR3 is TGTGCCAGCAGCTTGCGGGGACCCACAGATACGCAGTATTTT. Residues: CASSLRGPTDTQYF. The chain is built from TRBV5-6 and TRBJ2-3; D tentatively fits TRBD1 or TRBD2 (5 bases each). The CDR3 spans 14 residues. Germline V gene sequence: CDR1 SGHDT, CDR2 YYEEEE. V gave up 1 base and J gave up 2 bases, with 8 bases separating them.

This clone was counted between two and nine times. The CDR3, as DNA: TGTGCCACCAGCAGAGATGTAAGGGACAGCCGATCTACCGTAGGCTACACCTTC. Protein product: CATSRDVRDSRSTVGYTF. J is TRBJ1-2 and V is TRBV15; 7 bases agree with TRBD1. Trimming took 0 bases from V and 8 from J; bases not matched to a gene: 18. Germline V gene sequence: CDR1 LNHNV, CDR2 YYDKDF (reference sequence). The CDR3 sequence is 18 residues long.

This clone showed up just a few times. This sequence joins TRBV18 and TRBJ1-1; 8 bases fit TRBD1. Per germline, CDR1 KGHSH and CDR2 LQKENI. This CDR3 is 14 amino acids long. The V and J ends lost 8 bases and 7 bases, in that order; junction bases with no gene match: 12. The CDR3 loop reads CASATGQGRGEAFF. The CDR3 DNA sequence: TGTGCCAGCGCCACCGGACAGGGACGGGGTGAAGCTTTCTTT.

V is TRBV9 and J is TRBJ2-2, with 7 bases fitting TRBD1. V lost 4 bases and J lost 1; bases outside the gene matches: 7. The CDR3 length is 16 residues. The germline V gene has CDR1 SGDLS and CDR2 YYNGEE. In DNA form, the CDR3 reads TGTGCCAGCAGCTCTAACAGGGGAAGGAACACCGGGGAGCTGTTTTTT. Its protein is CASSSNRGRNTGELFF.

V and J are TRBV7-9 and TRBJ1-2; 7 nucleotides agree with TRBD1. The CDR3 is 14 amino acids. V lost 7 bases and J lost 2; bases outside the gene matches: 7. Per the germline V gene, CDR1 is SEHNR and CDR2 is FQNEAQ (reference sequence). The CDR3 protein is CASTIGQVNYGYTF. Written as DNA, the CDR3 is TGTGCCAGCACCATCGGACAGGTCAACTATGGCTACACCTTC. Supplemented by reference TRBV7-9 and TRBJ1-2, the full variable domain reads DTGVSQNPRHKITKRGQNVTFRCDPISEHNRLYWYRQTLGQGPEFLTYFQNEAQLEKSRLLSDRFSAERPKGSFSTLEIQRTEQGDSAMYLCASTIGQVNYGYTFGSGTRLTVV.

The chain joins TRBV18 to TRBJ2-6; 7 bases are shared with TRBD2. CDR1 is KGHSH, CDR2 LQKENI, per germline. This CDR3 contains 17 residues. The V segment lost 5 bases and the J segment 4 bases; nucleotides outside the gene matches: 11. CDR3 nucleotides: TGTGCCAGCTCATCCGGGACGGGGGGTATAGGGGCCAACGTCCTGACTTTC. It encodes CASSSGTGGIGANVLTF. Full variable domain (outside the CDR3, taken from reference TRBV18 and TRBJ2-6): NAGVMQNPRHLVRRRGQEARLRCSPMKGHSHVYWYRQLPEEGLKFMVYLQKENIIDESGMPKERFSAEFPKEGPSILRIQQVVRGDSAAYFCASSSGTGGIGANVLTFGAGSRLTVL.

The chain links TRBV7-9 to TRBJ1-2; D ambiguous. Trimming took off 5 bases at V and 2 bases at J, with 15 bases between the two ends. The germline V gene encodes CDR1 SEHNR and CDR2 FQNEAQ (reference sequence). This CDR3 has 15 residues. The CDR3 DNA is TGTGCCAGCAGCCCTCAACCCGCACGGAACTATGGCTACACCTTC. Translating it yields CASSPQPARNYGYTF. The full variable domain, in which reference TRBV7-9 and TRBJ1-2 provide the parts outside the CDR3, is DTGVSQNPRHKITKRGQNVTFRCDPISEHNRLYWYRQTLGQGPEFLTYFQNEAQLEKSRLLSDRFSAERPKGSFSTLEIQRTEQGDSAMYLCASSPQPARNYGYTFGSGTRLTVV.

This clone occurred a few times. V gene TRBV11-2 combines with J gene TRBJ1-2, with D possibly matching TRBD1 (5 bases). Trimming removed 6 bases from V and 8 bases from J, with 19 bases in between. The length of the CDR3 is 14 residues. The germline V gene has CDR1 SGHAT and CDR2 FQNNGV. In DNA form, the CDR3 reads TGTGCCAGCAGGGGGGACGAGTGGAATCTCGGCTACACCTTC. Translating gives CASRGDEWNLGYTF.

The chain carries TRBV6-5 and TRBJ1-1; no clear D gene. The CDR3 loop spans 13 amino acids. Germline V gene lookup returns CDR1 MNHEY and CDR2 SVGAGI. The V end lost 2 bases, the J end lost 5 bases, and 9 bases lay between the germline ends. The CDR3 sequence: CASSYGPGTEAFF. The CDR3 DNA follows: TGTGCCAGCAGTTACGGACCGGGGACTGAAGCTTTCTTT.

The chain joins TRBV19 to TRBJ2-1, with 10 positions matching TRBD2. Germline CDR1 and CDR2: LNHDA and SQIVND (reference sequence). The CDR3 contains 16 residues. V gave up 6 bases and J gave up 0 bases; unmatched junction bases: 5. The CDR3 DNA reads TGTGCCAGTAGAAGAACTAGCGGGGACTCCTACAATGAGCAGTTCTTC. This encodes CASRRTSGDSYNEQFF.

This clone was seen only a few times. The V gene is TRBV4-1, the J gene TRBJ1-4; D unresolved. Trimming removed 1 base from V and 0 bases from J, with 24 bases in between. CDR1 and CDR2 (germline): MGHRA, YSYEKL. This CDR3 region has 21 residues. Written as DNA, the CDR3 is TGCGCCAGCAGCCAAGTAGTTTTTTGGACGGGCGTGACTGCAACTAATGAAAAACTGTTTTTT. Amino acid sequence: CASSQVVFWTGVTATNEKLFF.

The chain carries TRBV6-6 and TRBJ2-3, with TRBD1 identical over 10 bases. The CDR3 sequence is 15 residues long. J was trimmed by 2 bases and V by 7 bases; bases with no gene match: 6. The V gene's germline CDR1 is MNHNY and CDR2 SVGAGI (reference sequence). The CDR3 is CASTWTGGTTDTQYF. The CDR3 DNA is TGTGCCAGCACCTGGACAGGGGGTACCACAGATACGCAGTATTTT.

V and J are TRBV7-9 and TRBJ2-5, with 8 bases that match TRBD1. This CDR3 region has 15 residues. Germline trimming cut 5 bases from V and 2 bases from J; bases unmatched to any gene: 7. Germline V gives CDR1 SEHNR, CDR2 FQNEAQ (reference sequence). CDR3: CASSPSRGLQETQYF. For the CDR3, the DNA is TGTGCCAGCAGCCCATCCAGGGGGCTTCAAGAGACCCAGTACTTC.

This chain connects TRBV28 to TRBJ2-3, with unresolved D. Germline CDR1 is MDHEN and CDR2 is SYDVKM. V was pared by 3 bases and J by 6 bases, with 4 bases between. The CDR3 length is 11 residues. CDR3 loop: CASSFGDTQYF. In DNA form, the CDR3 reads TGTGCCAGCAGTTTTGGGGATACGCAGTATTTT.

This sequence joins TRBV18 and TRBJ2-1; D is undetermined. V was clipped by 3 bases and J by 10 bases, with 10 bases between them. Per germline, CDR1 KGHSH and CDR2 LQKENI. CDR3 length: 12 residues. For the CDR3, the DNA is TGTGCCAGCTCACCTCCTCGGACGGAGCAGTTCTTC. It yields the protein CASSPPRTEQFF.

V is TRBV10-3 and J is TRBJ1-1; D unclear. This CDR3 contains 13 residues. V lost 6 bases and J lost 0, with 8 bases in between. Germline CDR1 ENHRY, CDR2 SYGVKD. The CDR3 DNA is TGTGCCATCAGCGGAGGGATGAACACTGAAGCTTTCTTT. It translates to CAISGGMNTEAFF.

The V and J genes are TRBV4-3 and TRBJ2-7, with 7 bases identical to TRBD1. V was clipped by 3 bases and J by 0 bases; unmatched bases: 8. Per germline, CDR1 LGHNA and CDR2 YSLEER. The CDR3 runs 16 residues. CDR3 in amino acids: CASSHDDRDPSYEQYF. The CDR3 region has the DNA TGCGCCAGCAGCCATGACGACAGGGACCCCTCCTACGAGCAGTACTTC.